This is a list of T cell receptor beta chains from one sample in a study of T-cell reconstitution after alpha-beta-depleted transplantation in children. MiXCR, applied by TCRdb to the PCR reads, yields one record per CDR3 protein. This table holds approximately 300,000 distinct CDR3 sequences, roughly 12% found once. This specimen was peripheral blood, taken 180 days after TCRalphabeta/CD19-depleted stem cell transplant. The receptors here all came from a male patient between 2 and 10 years old who had a stem cell transplant for chronic granulomatous disease, so the T cells may come from the graft donor. Each CDR3 is given with its conserved first and last residue. Each record gives: CDR3 protein, CDR3 DNA, J gene, V gene, D gene, clone size. The D gene is left open where the match is weak. For some rows the clone size is stated as once, few or many, or as a class when expanded; others skip it.

CSVEVRLAVETQYF	TGCAGCGTTGAAGTTCGGCTAGCGGTGGAGACCCAGTACTTC	TRBJ2-5	TRBV29-1	TRBD2	many
CASSFMHSGNTIYF	TGTGCCAGCAGTTTTATGCACTCTGGAAACACCATATATTTT	TRBJ1-3	TRBV28	.	.
CASSPVAQGSTEAFF	TGTGCCAGCTCACCAGTGGCCCAGGGGAGCACTGAAGCTTTCTTT	TRBJ1-1	TRBV18	.	many
CASTPGGQPNQPQHF	TGTGCCAGCACTCCCGGGGGCCAGCCTAATCAGCCCCAGCATTTT	TRBJ1-5	TRBV12-3/TRBV12-4	.	many
CASSFGLAGVETQYF	TGTGCCAGCAGTTTTGGGCTAGCGGGAGTAGAGACCCAGTACTTC	TRBJ2-5	TRBV12-3/TRBV12-4	TRBD2	once
CSAPNAGPDTQYF	TGCAGTGCCCCCAACGCGGGACCAGATACGCAGTATTTT	TRBJ2-3	TRBV20-1	.	many
CSATGASSYNEQFF	TGCAGTGCTACAGGGGCTAGCTCCTACAATGAGCAGTTCTTC	TRBJ2-1	TRBV20-1	.	many
CAWSVPSSYNEQFF	TGTGCCTGGAGCGTCCCTAGCTCCTACAATGAGCAGTTCTTC	TRBJ2-1	TRBV30	.	many
CASSAGRQGRGYTF	TGTGCCAGCAGCGCGGGACGACAGGGAAGGGGCTACACCTTC	TRBJ1-2	TRBV7-9	TRBD1	many
CSATPAYEQYF	TGCAGTGCTACGCCGGCCTACGAGCAGTACTTC	TRBJ2-7	TRBV20-1	.	many
CSVRQGAQEQYF	TGCAGCGTTCGACAGGGGGCGCAGGAGCAGTACTTC	TRBJ2-7	TRBV29-1	TRBD1	many
CASSQAGTNSYNEQFF	TGTGCCAGCAGCCAAGCCGGGACTAACTCCTACAATGAGCAGTTCTTC	TRBJ2-1	TRBV4-2	TRBD2	many
CASSFIQGAPSNQPQHF	TGTGCCAGCAGTTTCATACAGGGGGCGCCGAGCAATCAGCCCCAGCATTTT	TRBJ1-5	TRBV12-3/TRBV12-4	TRBD1	few
CASSKGLAGVGEQYF	TGTGCCAGCAGTAAGGGACTAGCGGGAGTGGGAGAGCAGTACTTC	TRBJ2-7	TRBV6-1	TRBD2	few
CASSYSIEKNEQYF	TGTGCCAGCAGTTACTCGATAGAGAAAAACGAGCAGTACTTC	TRBJ2-7	TRBV6-5	.	many
CASRQPLTSRLGEEQFF	TGTGCCAGCAGGCAACCACTGACTAGCCGACTGGGGGAGGAGCAGTTCTTC	TRBJ2-1	TRBV7-9	TRBD2	many
CASSHGLAGGIYEQYF	TGTGCCAGCAGCCACGGACTAGCGGGAGGGATATACGAGCAGTACTTC	TRBJ2-7	TRBV3-1	TRBD2	many
CASSLPTEMVEQYF	TGTGCCAGCAGTCTGCCGACAGAAATGGTCGAGCAGTACTTC	TRBJ2-7	TRBV28	.	many
CSVGSSNQPQHF	TGCAGCGTTGGAAGTAGCAATCAGCCCCAGCATTTT	TRBJ1-5	TRBV29-1	.	many
CASSQGVNEQYF	TGTGCCAGCAGCCAGGGGGTAAACGAGCAGTACTTC	TRBJ2-7	TRBV13	TRBD1	few
CASSFSGGSPDDEQYF	TGTGCCAGCAGCTTTAGCGGGGGGTCCCCTGATGACGAGCAGTACTTC	TRBJ2-7	TRBV7-9	TRBD2	many
CASGQGGYTF	TGTGCCAGCGGACAGGGTGGCTACACCTTC	TRBJ1-2	TRBV7-2	TRBD1	.
CASTRLTTDYGDTF	TGTGCCAGCACCCGACTTACGACTGACTATGGCGACACCTTC	TRBJ1-2	TRBV2	.	.
CSVEESPDSIQETQYF	TGCAGCGTTGAAGAATCCCCCGACAGTATCCAAGAGACCCAGTACTTC	TRBJ2-5	TRBV29-1	.	many
CSAAALDGGYTF	TGCAGTGCCGCAGCTTTGGATGGGGGCTACACCTTC	TRBJ1-2	TRBV20-1	.	many
CSARILWASGGYNEQFF	TGCAGTGCTAGAATTCTGTGGGCTAGCGGGGGTTACAATGAGCAGTTCTTC	TRBJ2-1	TRBV20-1	TRBD2	many
CASSPQGSGGSYEQYF	TGTGCCAGCTCACCACAAGGTAGCGGGGGATCCTACGAGCAGTACTTC	TRBJ2-7	TRBV18	TRBD2	many
CASSQELPIGLAGGPSYEQFF	TGTGCCAGCAGCCAAGAGTTACCAATTGGACTAGCGGGAGGGCCTAGCTATGAGCAGTTCTTC	TRBJ2-1	TRBV14	TRBD2	.
CSARRGDSQETQYF	TGCAGTGCTAGACGAGGGGACAGCCAAGAGACCCAGTACTTC	TRBJ2-5	TRBV20-1	TRBD1	many
CASSLRGVNSPLHF	TGTGCCAGCAGCTTAAGGGGGGTTAATTCACCCCTCCACTTT	TRBJ1-6	TRBV7-9	.	many
CASSEGGQKNIQYF	TGTGCCAGCAGTGAAGGGGGACAGAAAAACATTCAGTACTTC	TRBJ2-4	TRBV6-1	TRBD1	few
CASSSGLAEETQYF	TGCGCCAGCAGCTCTGGACTAGCGGAAGAGACCCAGTACTTC	TRBJ2-5	TRBV5-1	TRBD2	many
CASSSDRGWYEQYF	TGTGCCAGCAGTTCGGACAGGGGGTGGTACGAGCAGTACTTC	TRBJ2-7	TRBV27	TRBD1	many